This TCR beta chain derives from a study of vaccination and CD4 T cells after COVID-19. Concerning this clonotype itself: What it binds is unknown.

This CDR3 comprises 16 residues. V lost 1 base, J lost 4 bases, and 16 bases lay in between. From germline, CDR1 is LNHDA and CDR2 SQIVND (reference sequence). As for treatment: roughly nine-day PBMC culture with coronavirus spike peptide pools or control peptides (ViraFEST assay). Sequencing of cultured CD4+ T cell DNA used the Oncomine TCR Beta short-read assay. Using its own MiXCR run on the PCR reads, TCRdb lists one record per CDR3 protein. The sample records about 10,000 distinct CDR3 sequences, approximately 63% being singletons. The chain carries TRBV19 and TRBJ1-1; a possible D gene is TRBD1 (5 bases). The sequenced sample consisted of CD4+ T cells from blood, cultured in vitro. This receptor was identified in a human donor who had recovered from COVID-19. CDR3: CASSIGRGQGITEAFF. DNA for the CDR3: TGTGCCAGTAGTATAGGACGGGGCCAGGGTATCACTGAAGCTTTCTTT.